Below are 4 T cell receptor beta chains sequenced from a single sample in a study of shared clonotypes between healthy human individuals. TCRdb keeps only in-frame clones here, not all; method: immunoSEQ multiplex PCR. The sample includes about 2.5 million clones, roughly 92% of them seen just once. The sample comprised naive CD4+ T cells from PBMCs. The subset is: CD45RA+ positively selected. These TCRs come from a man in his late teens or twenties in good health. Some clones in this sample may be carry-over from other donors' samples.

V and J are TRBV25-1 and TRBJ2-1; 10 nucleotides line up with TRBD1. CDR1 MGHDK and CDR2 SYGVNS come from the germline V gene. Trimming cost V 4 bases and J 9 bases; bases outside gene matches: 9. The CDR3 has 15 amino acids. The CDR3 coding sequence is TGTGCCAGCAGTGCCTGGGACAGGGGTCAGGGTGAGCAGTTCTTC. This encodes CASSAWDRGQGEQFF.

The rearrangement joins TRBV2 to TRBJ1-6; possible D gene TRBD1, 6 bases. Germline CDR1 reads SNHLY; CDR2 reads FYNNEI. Trimming left V 7 bases short and J 7 bases short, with 14 bases between. The CDR3 contains 14 residues. In DNA form, the CDR3 reads TGTGCCAGCATGAGGGGGACGGCGAATTCACCCCTCCACTTT. It is translated as CASMRGTANSPLHF.

The chain recombines TRBV7-6 with TRBJ2-1, with D perhaps matching TRBD2 (5 bases). The V end was cut by 3 bases, the J end by 9 bases, with 12 bases between. The CDR3 totals 13 residues. CDR1 and CDR2 (germline): SGHVS, FNYEAQ. CDR3 sequence: CASSLSSAGEQFF. DNA of the CDR3: TGTGCCAGCAGCTTGAGTTCGGCGGGTGAGCAGTTCTTC.

J is TRBJ1-5 and V is TRBV6-5; D uncertain. This CDR3 has 13 amino acids. Trimming shortened V by 6 bases and J by 3 bases, and 9 bases separated the two germline ends. CDR1 and CDR2 (germline): MNHEY, SVGAGI. The CDR3 here is CASSVEHNQPQHF. For the CDR3, the DNA is TGTGCCAGCAGCGTTGAGCACAATCAGCCCCAGCATTTT.